Shown below are 22 T cell receptor beta chains from a single sample sequenced in a study of OX40 agonist ivuxolimab in advanced cancers. Clones were sequenced by immunoSEQ multiplex PCR, and TCRdb holds only the in-frame ones, with some missing. The data contain more than 80,000 clones, 65% to 90% of them singletons. Sequenced here: CD4+ or CD8+ T cells sorted from blood, sampled in a trial of the OX40 agonist ivuxolimab. These receptor sequences come from an adult with an advanced solid tumor such as melanoma, head and neck, liver or kidney cancer.

The chain recombines TRBV28 with TRBJ2-7; 11 bases match TRBD2. Germline CDR1 and CDR2: MDHEN and SYDVKM. This CDR3 has 15 amino acids. V was pared by 1 base and J by 4 bases, with 3 bases of the junction left unmatched. The DNA for the CDR3 is TGTGCCAGCAGTTTATTAGGACTAGCGGGTTACGAGCAGTACTTC. Amino acids: CASSLLGLAGYEQYF.

This chain links TRBV7-9 with TRBJ2-2; 9 positions match TRBD2. Looked up from germline, CDR1 is SEHNR and CDR2 is FQNEAQ (reference sequence). The CDR3 has 18 residues. The V and J ends lost 0 bases and 3 bases, in that order; junction bases with no gene match: 8. CDR3 sequence: CASSLAKVAGVDTGELFF. CDR3 nucleotides: TGTGCCAGCAGCTTAGCGAAGGTAGCGGGAGTAGACACCGGGGAGCTGTTTTTT.

This chain joins TRBV5-8 and TRBJ1-2, with D hard to call. V was clipped by 0 bases and J by 7 bases, with 16 bases between them. Germline loops: CDR1 SGHTS, CDR2 YDEGEE. This CDR3 region has 15 residues. The chain's CDR3 is CASSLELPPTAGYTF. DNA for the CDR3: TGTGCCAGCAGCTTGGAGCTGCCCCCAACGGCTGGCTACACCTTC. Together with reference TRBV5-8 and TRBJ1-2, the CDR3 gives the full variable domain: EAGVTQSPTHLIKTRGQQATLRCSPISGHTSVYWYQQALGLGLQFLLWYDEGEERNRGNFPPRFSGRQFPNYSSELNVNALELEDSALYLCASSLELPPTAGYTFGSGTRLTVV.

This chain's CDR3 is CASSVQTDSNQPQHF. The CDR3 DNA reads TGTGCCAGCAGTGTCCAGACGGATAGCAATCAGCCCCAGCATTTT. V usage is TRBV6-1 and J usage is TRBJ1-5; D is unclear. This CDR3 has 15 residues. Trimming stripped 4 bases from V and 0 bases from J, with 10 bases between. Germline CDR1 and CDR2: MNHNS and SASEGT.

This clone was seen more than once but under ten times. The chain joins TRBV6-1 to TRBJ1-5; D is unresolved. The ends were cut back, 0 bases at V and 9 bases at J, with 12 bases in the middle. CDR3 size: 14 residues. Germline V CDR1 and CDR2: MNHNS, SASEGT. The CDR3 region has the DNA TGTGCCAGCAGTGAAGCGGACGGTCATAGGCCCCAGCATTTT. Residues: CASSEADGHRPQHF.

The rearrangement links TRBV2 to TRBJ2-1; D unclear. This CDR3 is built from 13 residues. Germline V CDR1 and CDR2: SNHLY, FYNNEI. Trimming stripped 6 bases from V and 5 bases from J, with 11 bases between. The CDR3 sequence: CASSLGVDNEQFF. The CDR3 bases are TGTGCCAGCAGCCTCGGCGTAGACAATGAGCAGTTCTTC. Variable domain in full (rest from reference TRBV2 and TRBJ2-1): EPEVTQTPSHQVTQMGQEVILRCVPISNHLYFYWYRQILGQKVEFLVSFYNNEISEKSEIFDDQFSVERPDGSNFTLKIRSTKLEDSAMYFCASSLGVDNEQFFGPGTRLTVL.

The chain has TRBV9 and TRBJ1-2; no reliable D call. V lost 3 bases to trimming and J lost 7 bases, with 19 bases between them. The germline V gene encodes CDR1 SGDLS and CDR2 YYNGEE. The CDR3 loop spans 15 amino acids. For the CDR3, the DNA is TGTGCCAGCAGCGCCCTTAGTTCGGGCCCGGGTGGCTACACCTTC. Its translation is CASSALSSGPGGYTF.

The V call is TRBV6-6, the J call TRBJ2-7, with D unresolved. Per the germline V gene, CDR1 is MNHNY and CDR2 is SVGAGI (reference sequence). The CDR3 consists of 13 residues. The V gene lost 8 bases and the J gene lost 4 bases, with 15 bases spanning the gap. In DNA, the CDR3 is TGTGCCAGCTGTGCTGGAGTGGGTTACGAGCAGTACTTC. It encodes CASCAGVGYEQYF.

This clone came up once. The J gene is TRBJ1-3, the V gene TRBV4-2; D is unresolved. The length of the CDR3 is 14 residues. V was trimmed by 0 bases and J by 6 bases, leaving 9 bases between them. From germline, CDR1 is LGHNA and CDR2 YNFKEQ. Here the CDR3 reads CASSQDAPANTIYF. The CDR3 DNA sequence: TGTGCCAGCAGCCAAGACGCACCCGCAAACACCATATATTTT.

The CDR3 spells CASSEGTSGTGELFF. The CDR3 nucleotides read TGTGCCAGCAGCGAGGGGACTAGCGGGACCGGGGAGCTGTTTTTT. The gene calls are TRBV9 and TRBJ2-2; 12 nucleotides align to TRBD2. V shed 3 bases, J shed 5 bases, and the junction held 2 bases outside the gene matches. This CDR3 is 15 amino acids long. From germline, CDR1 is SGDLS and CDR2 YYNGEE.

This clone showed up just a few times. This sequence joins TRBV19 and TRBJ1-2; unclear D gene. Germline-derived CDR1 and CDR2 are LNHDA and SQIVND (reference sequence). This CDR3 has 15 residues. V was pared by 1 base and J by 3 bases, with 12 bases between. In DNA, the CDR3 is TGTGCCAGTAGTATAGGGCAGCTAAAGGACTATGGCTACACCTTC. Translation: CASSIGQLKDYGYTF.

This chain connects TRBV5-1 to TRBJ1-2; no clear D gene. Trimming shortened V by 0 bases and J by 2 bases, and 5 bases separated the two germline ends. Germline values: CDR1 SGHRS, CDR2 YFSETQ. This CDR3 has 13 amino acids. CDR3 in DNA: TGCGCCAGCAGCTTGGGCGAAAACTATGGCTACACCTTC. This gives the protein CASSLGENYGYTF.

This clone came up a few times. CDR3 DNA: TGTGCCACCAGCAGAGATACGGAAGGGAGAAAACTGTTTTTT. Protein product: CATSRDTEGRKLFF. V is TRBV15 and J is TRBJ1-4; D gene ambiguous. Germline-derived CDR1 and CDR2 are LNHNV and YYDKDF (reference sequence). The V end was cut by 0 bases, the J end by 10 bases, with 12 bases between. The CDR3 has 14 amino acids.

The rearrangement uses TRBV7-8 and TRBJ2-1; no definite D call. The CDR3 contains 18 residues. Germline CDR1 reads SGHVS; CDR2 reads FQNEAQ. V shed 3 bases and J shed 7 bases, with 25 bases lying between them. This chain's CDR3 is CASSLASRWAKGMNEQFF. CDR3 coding DNA: TGTGCCAGCAGCTTGGCATCTCGGTGGGCCAAAGGGATGAATGAGCAGTTCTTC. The variable domain in full, with the rest retrieved from reference TRBV7-8 and TRBJ2-1, is GAGVSQSPRYKVAKRGQDVALRCDPISGHVSLFWYQQALGQGPEFLTYFQNEAQLDKSGLPSDRFFAERPEGSVSTLKIQRTQQEDSAVYLCASSLASRWAKGMNEQFFGPGTRLTVL.

The chain uses TRBV10-3 and TRBJ2-5; TRBD1 might be the D (6 bases). Germline loops: CDR1 ENHRY, CDR2 SYGVKD. The CDR3 covers 13 residues. The germline V and J ends were trimmed by 10 bases and 1 base, with 13 bases remaining between them. The CDR3 nucleotides read TGTGCCAGCACACGGGACACCCAAGAGACCCAGTACTTC. Its protein is CASTRDTQETQYF.

The chain is built from TRBV29-1 and TRBJ2-5, with a tentative D call TRBD2 (5 bases). Germline assignment: CDR1 SQVTM and CDR2 ANQGSEA. The germline V and J ends were trimmed by 2 bases and 7 bases, with 14 bases remaining between them. The CDR3 spans 13 residues. The CDR3 loop is CSVEKGLWGTQYF. For the CDR3, the DNA is TGCAGCGTTGAAAAAGGACTCTGGGGGACCCAGTACTTC.

The chain employs TRBV7-3 and TRBJ2-2, with unresolved D. This CDR3 spans 13 amino acids. The germline V and J ends were trimmed by 5 bases and 7 bases, with 11 bases remaining between them. CDR1 is SGHTA and CDR2 is FQGTGA in the germline V gene. CDR3 protein: CASSPAYGGELFF. The CDR3 nucleotides read TGTGCCAGCAGCCCAGCGTATGGCGGGGAGCTGTTTTTT.

This chain uses TRBV2 with TRBJ1-2, with D tentatively TRBD1 (6 bases). Trimming left V 8 bases short and J 5 bases short, with 21 bases between. Germline V gives CDR1 SNHLY, CDR2 FYNNEI. This CDR3 contains 15 residues. CDR3 sequence reads: CASRRSEGGYYGYTF. The CDR3 DNA sequence: TGTGCCAGCCGTCGTTCTGAAGGGGGGTATTATGGCTACACCTTC.

The chain employs TRBV30 and TRBJ1-6; no clear D. CDR3 length: 14 residues. The V end lost 0 bases, the J end lost 6 bases, and 9 bases lay between the germline ends. Per germline, CDR1 GTSNPN and CDR2 SVGIG (reference sequence). CDR3 in amino acids: CAWSVTQINSPLHF. Here the CDR3 DNA reads TGTGCCTGGAGTGTAACGCAGATTAATTCACCCCTCCACTTT.

In its sample, this clone was seen a few times. The V gene is TRBV7-9, the J gene TRBJ1-1, with a possible D match to TRBD1 (5 bases). V lost 1 base to trimming and J lost 1 base, with 7 bases between them. The CDR3 loop spans 14 amino acids. Germline loops: CDR1 SEHNR, CDR2 FQNEAQ (reference sequence). The CDR3 is CASSLGGGNTEAFF. The CDR3 bases are TGTGCCAGCAGCTTAGGTGGGGGGAACACTGAAGCTTTCTTT. The variable domain in full, with the rest retrieved from reference TRBV7-9 and TRBJ1-1, is DTGVSQNPRHKITKRGQNVTFRCDPISEHNRLYWYRQTLGQGPEFLTYFQNEAQLEKSRLLSDRFSAERPKGSFSTLEIQRTEQGDSAMYLCASSLGGGNTEAFFGQGTRLTVV.

This clone was seen only once. V usage is TRBV5-1 and J usage is TRBJ2-3; 7 nucleotides align to TRBD1. The J segment lost 5 bases and the V segment lost 0 bases, leaving 9 bases of the junction unmatched. Per germline, CDR1 SGHRS and CDR2 YFSETQ. CDR3 length equals 16 residues. The chain's CDR3 is CASSLEGRGGQDTQYF. The CDR3 nucleotides read TGCGCCAGCAGCTTGGAGGGGAGAGGGGGCCAAGATACGCAGTATTTT.

V is TRBV28 and J is TRBJ1-5; no clear D. CDR3 size: 12 residues. V lost 6 bases and J lost 9, with 12 bases in between. The germline V gene has CDR1 MDHEN and CDR2 SYDVKM. CDR3 in amino acids: CASRPLGRPQHF. CDR3 nucleotide sequence: TGTGCCAGCAGACCTCTTGGGAGGCCCCAGCATTTT.